By share of the sample, the clone carrying this T cell receptor beta chain is large. Each library started from about 15 ng of total RNA using the QIAseq Immune Repertoire TCR panel. TCRdb reprocessed the reads via MiXCR and lists one record per CDR3 protein. The table has 450 to 600 distinct CDR3 sequences, roughly 12% seen once. This specimen belongs to a study of circulating CD8 cells and anti-PD-1 response in melanoma. From live CD3+CD8+TCRalphabeta+ cells, four PD-1 and/or TIGIT subsets were sorted. Germline assignment: CDR1 SGDLS and CDR2 YYNGEE. Between the trimmed V and J ends, which lost 1 base and 7 bases, there was a span of 11 bases. This CDR3 comprises 13 residues.

The V gene is TRBV9, the J gene TRBJ1-2; D uncertain. The sequencing here drew on CD8+ T cells from PBMCs, taken at baseline or after one month of anti-PD-1 therapy (not recorded which). This TCR came from a human donor with melanoma. The CDR3 region has the DNA TGTGCCAGCAGCGTAAATGTAGCGAGTGGCTACACCTTC. Translation: CASSVNVASGYTF.